These 15 T cell receptor beta chains share one sample of origin, sequenced in a study of cytomegalovirus exposure and HLA in healthy donors. The protocol was immunoSEQ multiplex PCR, while the TCRdb copy is restricted to in-frame clones and leaves out a portion. Of roughly 230,000 clones in the sample, roughly 88% were seen once. Sequencing input: PBMCs. The receptor set was obtained from a woman in her twenties or thirties in good health and CMV-seronegative.

The rearrangement joins TRBV5-1 to TRBJ2-1; D call uncertain. V dropped 1 base and J dropped 0 bases, with 11 bases sitting between them. CDR3 length: 16 residues. Germline-derived CDR1 and CDR2 are SGHRS and YFSETQ. The CDR3 DNA follows: TGCGCCAGCAGCTTGAAGTTGGTTGGCTCCTACAATGAGCAGTTCTTC. Translated: CASSLKLVGSYNEQFF. Full variable domain (remainder filled in from reference TRBV5-1 and TRBJ2-1): KAGVTQTPRYLIKTRGQQVTLSCSPISGHRSVSWYQQTPGQGLQFLFEYFSETQRNKGNFPGRFSGRQFSNSRSEMNVSTLELGDSALYLCASSLKLVGSYNEQFFGPGTRLTVL.

This clone was seen a single time. V usage is TRBV28 and J usage is TRBJ2-1; 13 nucleotides align to TRBD2. Germline loops: CDR1 MDHEN, CDR2 SYDVKM. The CDR3 is made up of 17 amino acids. Trimming removed 4 bases from V and 5 bases from J; junction bases left unmatched: 8. The CDR3 coding sequence is TGTGCCAGCAGTTCCCGACAGGGACTAGCGGGACACAATGAGCAGTTCTTC. Its translation is CASSSRQGLAGHNEQFF.

V and J are TRBV11-3 and TRBJ2-3; 12 bases are shared with TRBD2. V shed 8 bases and J 5 bases; nucleotides not matched to a gene: 8. This CDR3 region has 15 residues. Germline V lookup: CDR1 SGHNT, CDR2 YENEEA. CDR3 sequence: CASSHPGLAGDTQYF. CDR3 in DNA: TGTGCCAGCTCCCATCCGGGACTAGCGGGAGATACGCAGTATTTT.

The chain combines TRBV7-8 with TRBJ2-5; TRBD2 might be the D (5 bases). V was clipped by 3 bases and J by 3 bases, with 14 bases between them. Germline CDR1 reads SGHVS; CDR2 reads FQNEAQ. The CDR3 extends over 15 amino acids. The CDR3 spells CASSFVRDREETQYF. The CDR3 DNA sequence: TGTGCCAGCAGCTTCGTCCGGGATCGTGAAGAGACCCAGTACTTC.

This chain links TRBV29-1 with TRBJ1-2; D is unresolved. In germline, CDR1 is SQVTM, CDR2 ANQGSEA. V was pared by 4 bases and J by 4 bases, with 7 bases between. The CDR3 runs to 11 residues. Here the CDR3 reads CSVASLYGYTF. Written as DNA, the CDR3 is TGCAGCGTTGCGTCCCTCTATGGCTACACCTTC.

The gene calls are TRBV28 and TRBJ2-7; TRBD1 aligns across 9 bases. In germline, CDR1 is MDHEN, CDR2 SYDVKM. The CDR3 contains 15 residues. V trimming: 2 bases; J trimming: 2 bases; junction bases outside the gene matches: 4. The DNA of the CDR3 is TGTGCCAGCAGTTTAGGGGACAGGGCACCCTACGAGCAGTACTTC. This translates into CASSLGDRAPYEQYF.

The V call is TRBV27, the J call TRBJ2-1; 9 positions agree with TRBD2. The CDR3 loop spans 14 amino acids. Germline CDR1 is MNHEY and CDR2 is SMNVEV (reference sequence). With V trimmed by 6 bases and J by 9 bases, 9 bases remained unmatched. CDR3 DNA: TGTGCCAGCAGCTCTAGCGGGGAAAGTTTTGAGCAGTTCTTC. The encoded protein is CASSSSGESFEQFF.

There are a few counts of this clone. This chain connects TRBV4-3 to TRBJ2-7, with D perhaps TRBD2 (5 bases). Germline V CDR1 and CDR2: LGHNA, YSLEER. CDR3 length: 14 residues. V lost 1 base and J 1 base, leaving 8 bases between the germline ends. The chain's CDR3 is CASSQGGISYEQYF. The CDR3 DNA sequence: TGCGCCAGCAGCCAAGGAGGGATTTCCTACGAGCAGTACTTC.

A note on this clone: One junction end disagrees with the germline gene, perhaps due to a read error. The rearrangement links TRBV4-2 to TRBJ2-1; 9 bases map to TRBD2. The CDR3 consists of 15 residues. CDR1 LGHNA and CDR2 YNFKEQ come from the germline V gene. The CDR3 DNA reads as TGTGCCAGCAGCCAAGAAAAGAGCGGGAGGACCCCAAACCTCTTC. Translating gives CASSQEKSGRTPNLF.

The V and J genes are TRBV6-5 and TRBJ2-7, with D tentatively TRBD1 (5 bases). This CDR3 is built from 13 residues. Germline V gene lookup returns CDR1 MNHEY and CDR2 SVGAGI. The ends were cut back, 6 bases at V and 6 bases at J, with 15 bases in the middle. CDR3 in amino acids: CASRVFRTREQYF. CDR3 sequence (DNA): TGTGCCAGCAGAGTATTTAGGACACGCGAGCAGTACTTC.

This rearrangement joins TRBV27 to TRBJ2-1; D possibly corresponds to TRBD2 (5 bases). The CDR3 extends over 16 amino acids. CDR1 is MNHEY, CDR2 SMNVEV, per germline (reference sequence). The CDR3 spells CATGSLTSPSYNEQFF. The CDR3 region has the DNA TGTGCAACGGGATCGTTAACCTCCCCTTCCTACAATGAGCAGTTCTTC.

The rearrangement joins TRBV6-4 to TRBJ2-1; 7 bases agree with TRBD2. The germline V gene encodes CDR1 MRHNA and CDR2 SNTAGT. The V gene end was trimmed by 3 bases and the J gene end by 8 bases; junction bases not matched to a gene: 10. The CDR3 sequence is 15 residues long. In DNA form, the CDR3 reads TGTGCCAGCAGTGAGGGGGGGGAGAGACGAGATGAGCAGTTCTTC. It specifies CASSEGGERRDEQFF.

The chain uses TRBV2 and TRBJ2-1; 10 nucleotides agree with TRBD2. V lost 5 bases, J lost 5 bases, and 9 bases stayed unmatched. The CDR3 has 16 amino acids. CDR1 is SNHLY, CDR2 FYNNEI, per germline. This CDR3 reads CASSTLAGEDHNEQFF. In DNA form, the CDR3 reads TGTGCCAGCAGTACGCTAGCGGGAGAGGACCACAATGAGCAGTTCTTC.

The chain links TRBV6-5 to TRBJ2-1; a possible D gene is TRBD2 (5 bases). There are 13 residues in the CDR3. The ends were cut back, 6 bases at V and 9 bases at J, with 15 bases in the middle. Germline V gene sequence: CDR1 MNHEY, CDR2 SVGAGI. The CDR3 loop is CASSIGSRLEQFF. For the CDR3, the DNA is TGTGCCAGCAGCATTGGGAGCCGGCTTGAGCAGTTCTTC.

The V call is TRBV5-6, the J call TRBJ2-6; D unresolved. The length of the CDR3 is 15 residues. CDR1 and CDR2 from the germline V gene are SGHDT and YYEEEE. V was pared by 6 bases and J by 0 bases, with 10 bases between. The CDR3 bases are TGTGCCAGCATCGCACCCAGCTCTGGGGCCAACGTCCTGACTTTC. This sequence encodes CASIAPSSGANVLTF.